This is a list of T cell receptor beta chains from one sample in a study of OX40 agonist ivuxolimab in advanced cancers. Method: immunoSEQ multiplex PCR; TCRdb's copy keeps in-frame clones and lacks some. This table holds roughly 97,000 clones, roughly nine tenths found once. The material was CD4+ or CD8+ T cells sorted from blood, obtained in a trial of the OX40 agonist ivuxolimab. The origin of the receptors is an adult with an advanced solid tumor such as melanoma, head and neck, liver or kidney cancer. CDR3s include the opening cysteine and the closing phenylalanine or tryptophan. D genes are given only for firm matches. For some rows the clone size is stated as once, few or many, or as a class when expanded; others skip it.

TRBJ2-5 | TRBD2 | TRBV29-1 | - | TGCAGCGCCCTTATAGCGGGAAACCAAGAGACCCAGTACTTC | CSALIAGNQETQYF
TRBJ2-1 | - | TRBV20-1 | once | TGCAGTTCAGCCCGGCTGGGTGAGCAGTTCTTC | CSSARLGEQFF
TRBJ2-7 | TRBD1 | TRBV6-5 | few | TGTGCCAGCAGTTACTCGACAGGGGGGCCCTACGAGCAGTACTTC | CASSYSTGGPYEQYF
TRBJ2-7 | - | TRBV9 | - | TGTGCCAGCAGCGTAGGCGGGGTACCCTCCTACGAGCAGTACTTC | CASSVGGVPSYEQYF
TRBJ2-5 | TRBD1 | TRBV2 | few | TGTGCCAGCAGAGTCAGACAGGGGGCACGGGAGACCCAGTACTTC | CASRVRQGARETQYF
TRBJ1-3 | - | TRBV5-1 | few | TGCGCCAGCAGCTTATTTGCCCTCAACTCTGGAAACACCATATATTTT | CASSLFALNSGNTIYF
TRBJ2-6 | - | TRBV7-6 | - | TGTGCCAGCAGCTTACGGGCGGGATCGCTTTCTGGGGCCAACGTCCTGACTTTC | CASSLRAGSLSGANVLTF
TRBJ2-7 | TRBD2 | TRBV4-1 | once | TGCGCCAGCAGCCTCGGTCCGGGAGGCTACGAGCAGTACTTC | CASSLGPGGYEQYF
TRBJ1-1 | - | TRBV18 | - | TGTGCCAGCTCACCGACCGGGGTATTAAGGGCAGAAGCTTTCTTT | CASSPTGVLRAEAFF
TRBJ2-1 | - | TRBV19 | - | TGTGCCAGTAGCAATCAGGGACGCAATGAGCAGTTCTTC | CASSNQGRNEQFF
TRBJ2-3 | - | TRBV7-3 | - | TGTGCCAGCAGCTCACCCGGCCGCACAGATACGCAGTATTTT | CASSSPGRTDTQYF
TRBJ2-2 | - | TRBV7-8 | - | TGTGCCAGCAGCCCCTTGGGGTTTTCAGGGAGCACCGGGGAGCTGTTTTTT | CASSPLGFSGSTGELFF
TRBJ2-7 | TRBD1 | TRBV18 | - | TGTGCCAGCTCACAACCGGGACAGACCCACGAGCAGTACTTC | CASSQPGQTHEQYF
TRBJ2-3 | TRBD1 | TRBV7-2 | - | TGTGCCAGCAGCCGTAACAGGGGGCGCACAGATACGCAGTATTTT | CASSRNRGRTDTQYF
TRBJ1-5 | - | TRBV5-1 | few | TGCGCCAGCAGCTTGGCGGGAGCTGGACAGCCCCAGCATTTT | CASSLAGAGQPQHF
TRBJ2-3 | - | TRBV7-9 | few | TGTGCCAGCAGCTTACACACAGATACGCAGTATTTT | CASSLHTDTQYF
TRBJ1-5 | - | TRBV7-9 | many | TGTGCCAGCAGCTTAGAGGGGTTCAATCAGCCCCAGCATTTT | CASSLEGFNQPQHF
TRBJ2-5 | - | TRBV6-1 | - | TGTGCCAGCAGCTTGGGACTTGGGGAGACCCAGTACTTC | CASSLGLGETQYF
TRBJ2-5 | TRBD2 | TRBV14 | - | TGTGCCAGCGGGATGACTAGCGGGAGGTTTGAGACCCAGTACTTC | CASGMTSGRFETQYF
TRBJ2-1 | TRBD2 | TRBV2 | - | TGTGCCAGCAGTGACCGGTCTAGCGGGAGGAATGAGCAGTTCTTC | CASSDRSSGRNEQFF
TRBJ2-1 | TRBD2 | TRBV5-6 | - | TGTGCCAGCAGCTCCGCGGGGGGTCTGAGCGATGAGCAGTTCTTC | CASSSAGGLSDEQFF
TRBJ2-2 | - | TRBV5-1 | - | TGCGCCAGCAGCTCTCCGCAGGGAACCGGGGAGCTGTTTTTT | CASSSPQGTGELFF
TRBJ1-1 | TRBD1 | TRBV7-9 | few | TGTGCCAGCAGTTTACAGGGGCCAAACACTGAAGCTTTCTTT | CASSLQGPNTEAFF
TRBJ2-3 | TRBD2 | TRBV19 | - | TGTGCCAGCGCTAGCGGGAGTGATACGCAGTATTTT | CASASGSDTQYF
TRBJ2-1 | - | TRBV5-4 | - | TGTGCCAGCAGCCACGGGGGACCCCAAAGCTCCTACAATGAGCAGTTCTTC | CASSHGGPQSSYNEQFF
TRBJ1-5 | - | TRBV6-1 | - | TGTGCCAGCAGTGGGAGACAGACCGTAGCCCAGCATTTT | CASSGRQTVAQHF
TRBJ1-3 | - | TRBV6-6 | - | TGTGCCAGCAGTTCAACAGGTGCCGGAAACACCATATATTTT | CASSSTGAGNTIYF
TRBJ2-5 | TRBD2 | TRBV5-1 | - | TGCGCCAGCAGCCCGGGACTAGCGGGAGCGGAGACCCAGTACTTC | CASSPGLAGAETQYF
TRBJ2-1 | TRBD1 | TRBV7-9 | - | TGTGCCAGCAGCGCCGGGACAGGGGCCCTAAATGAGCAGTTCTTC | CASSAGTGALNEQFF
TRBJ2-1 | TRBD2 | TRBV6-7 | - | TGTGCCAGCAGTTACACCCCGCTTGCTAGCGGGAGGGCCGATGAGCAGTTCTTC | CASSYTPLASGRADEQFF
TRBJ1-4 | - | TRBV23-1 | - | TGCGCCAGCGTCAACTTCAGAGAGAGGGATGAAAAACTGTTTTTT | CASVNFRERDEKLFF
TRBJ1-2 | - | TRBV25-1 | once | TGTGCCAGCAGTGATGATAGGGGTTCCAACTATGGCTACACCTTC | CASSDDRGSNYGYTF
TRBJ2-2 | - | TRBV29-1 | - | TGCAGCGCCGGAGAGAACACCGGGGAGCTGTTTTTT | CSAGENTGELFF
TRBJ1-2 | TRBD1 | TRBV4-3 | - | TGCGCCAGCAGCCAAGATAAAGGAGGCCCGGGACAGTACTATGGCTACACCTTC | CASSQDKGGPGQYYGYTF
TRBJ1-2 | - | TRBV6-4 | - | TGTGCCAGCAGTGACCGGGGGCTCGGCTATGGCTACACCTTC | CASSDRGLGYGYTF
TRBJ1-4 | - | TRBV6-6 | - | TGTGCCAGCACAGTTGCAACTAATGAAAAACTGTTTTTT | CASTVATNEKLFF
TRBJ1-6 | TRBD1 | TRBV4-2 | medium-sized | TGTGCCAGCAGCCAAGGGACAGGGGCGGATAATTCACCCCTCCACTTT | CASSQGTGADNSPLHF
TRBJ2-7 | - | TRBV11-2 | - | TGTGCCAGCAGCTTAGTGTTGACCGAGCAGTACTTC | CASSLVLTEQYF
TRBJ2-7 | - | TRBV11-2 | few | TGTGCCAGCAGCTCCGGGAGCTACGAGCAGTACTTC | CASSSGSYEQYF
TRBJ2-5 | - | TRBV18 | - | TGTGCCAGCTCACCAGGGCAGAGCCAAGAGACCCAGTACTTC | CASSPGQSQETQYF
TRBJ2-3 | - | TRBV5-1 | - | TGCGCCAGCAGCGTGAGCACAGATACGCAGTATTTT | CASSVSTDTQYF
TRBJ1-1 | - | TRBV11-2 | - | TGTGCCAGCAGCGTCGTCAGGGGTCCTGAAGCTTTCTTT | CASSVVRGPEAFF
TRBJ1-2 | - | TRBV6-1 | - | TGTGCCAGCAGTGAAAGTTGGGGTCATGGCTACACCTTC | CASSESWGHGYTF
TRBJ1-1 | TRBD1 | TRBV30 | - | TGTGCCTGGTCACAGGGGGACCTTGAAGCTTTCTTT | CAWSQGDLEAFF
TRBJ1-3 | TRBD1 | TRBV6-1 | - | TGTGCCAGCAGTCCAGGGGGGGCGCGAGGCACCATATATTTT | CASSPGGARGTIYF
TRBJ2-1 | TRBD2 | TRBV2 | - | TGTGCCAGCAGGGGGCGGGAGTGGAGCAATGAGCAGTTCTTC | CASRGREWSNEQFF
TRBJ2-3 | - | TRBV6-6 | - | TGTGCCAGCAGCGTGTCAGCCGCCTCCGATACGCAGTATTTT | CASSVSAASDTQYF
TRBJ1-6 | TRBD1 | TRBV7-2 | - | TGTGCCAGCAGCTTAGGGGGACAGGGTAAGTCCTATAATTCACCCCTCCACTTT | CASSLGGQGKSYNSPLHF
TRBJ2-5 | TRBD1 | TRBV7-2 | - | TGTGCCAGCAGCCACGGGACAGCGAAACAAGAGACCCAGTACTTC | CASSHGTAKQETQYF
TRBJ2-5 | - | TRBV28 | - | TGTGCCAGCGGCGGGGCAGTGATTCAAGAGACCCAGTACTTC | CASGGAVIQETQYF
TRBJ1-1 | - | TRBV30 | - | TGTGCCTGGAGAACAGGGATCGTGAGCACTGAAGCTTTCTTT | CAWRTGIVSTEAFF
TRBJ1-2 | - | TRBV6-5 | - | TGTGCCAGCAGTTCAACGGCGTCGGGTAGTAGATATGGCTACACCTTC | CASSSTASGSRYGYTF
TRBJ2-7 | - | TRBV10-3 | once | TGTGCCATAGGGGGGGCCACCTACGAGCAGTACTTC | CAIGGATYEQYF
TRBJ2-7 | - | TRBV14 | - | TGTGCCAGCAGGTTTGGAGGGTCGACCCTGTCAGAGCAGTACTTC | CASRFGGSTLSEQYF
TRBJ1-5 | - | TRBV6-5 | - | TGTGCCAGCAGGTTTAATAGCAATCAGCCCCAGCATTTT | CASRFNSNQPQHF
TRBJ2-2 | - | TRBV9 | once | TGTGCCAGCAGCGCCCCGAACACCGGGGAGCTGTTTTTT | CASSAPNTGELFF
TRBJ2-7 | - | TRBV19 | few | TGTGCCAGTAGCCCGGGCCGCCGAGGGTTCTACGAGCAGTACTTC | CASSPGRRGFYEQYF
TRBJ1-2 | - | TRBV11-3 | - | TGTGCCAGCAGCTCCTTAGGGTTTAACTATGGCTACACCTTC | CASSSLGFNYGYTF
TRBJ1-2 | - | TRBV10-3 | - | TGTGCCATCAGTGATCACACCGAGTGGACGTATGGCTACACCTTC | CAISDHTEWTYGYTF